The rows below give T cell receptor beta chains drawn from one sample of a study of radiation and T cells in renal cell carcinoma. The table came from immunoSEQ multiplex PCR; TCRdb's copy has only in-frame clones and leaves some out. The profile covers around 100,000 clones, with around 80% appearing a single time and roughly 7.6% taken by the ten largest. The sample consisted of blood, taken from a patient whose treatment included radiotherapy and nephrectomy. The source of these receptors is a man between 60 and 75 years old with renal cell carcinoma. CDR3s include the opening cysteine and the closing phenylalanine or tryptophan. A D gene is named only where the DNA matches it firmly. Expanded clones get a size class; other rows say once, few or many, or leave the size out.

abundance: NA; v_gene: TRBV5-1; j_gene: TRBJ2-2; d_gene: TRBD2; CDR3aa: CASRLLAENTGELFF; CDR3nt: TGCGCCAGCAGGTTACTAGCGGAGAACACCGGGGAGCTGTTTTTT
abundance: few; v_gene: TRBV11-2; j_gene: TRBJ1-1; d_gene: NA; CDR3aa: CASSRAAMSAEAFF; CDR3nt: TGTGCCAGCAGCCGGGCGGCGATGAGCGCTGAAGCTTTCTTT
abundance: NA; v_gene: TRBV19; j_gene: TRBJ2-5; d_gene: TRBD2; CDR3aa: CASSVLSGSGKTQYF; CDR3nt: TGTGCCAGTAGTGTTCTCAGCGGGAGTGGAAAGACCCAGTACTTC
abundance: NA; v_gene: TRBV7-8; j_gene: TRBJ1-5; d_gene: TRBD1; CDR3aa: CASSLSTGGNPNQPQHF; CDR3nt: TGTGCCAGCAGCCTTTCGACAGGGGGCAACCCCAATCAGCCCCAGCATTTT
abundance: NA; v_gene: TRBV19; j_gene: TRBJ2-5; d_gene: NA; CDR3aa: CASSIPGLEGTQYF; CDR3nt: TGTGCCAGTAGTATCCCAGGGTTGGAAGGGACCCAGTACTTC
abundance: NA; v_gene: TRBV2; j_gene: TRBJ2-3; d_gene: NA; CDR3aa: CASSEALWELTSTDTQYF; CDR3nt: TGTGCCAGCAGTGAAGCGCTTTGGGAGCTAACTAGCACAGATACGCAGTATTTT
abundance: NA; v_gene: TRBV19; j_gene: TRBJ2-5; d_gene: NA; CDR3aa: CASSMNVPGTQYF; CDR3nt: TGTGCCAGTAGTATGAACGTCCCTGGGACCCAGTACTTC
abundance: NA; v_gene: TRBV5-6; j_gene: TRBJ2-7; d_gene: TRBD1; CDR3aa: CASSLPGTGNEQYF; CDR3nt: TGTGCCAGCAGCTTGCCCGGGACAGGGAACGAGCAGTACTTC
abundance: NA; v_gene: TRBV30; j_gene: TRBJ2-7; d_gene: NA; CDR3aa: CAWMLTAYEQYF; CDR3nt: TGTGCCTGGATGTTGACCGCATACGAGCAGTACTTC
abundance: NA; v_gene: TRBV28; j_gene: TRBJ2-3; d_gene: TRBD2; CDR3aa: CASSGSGSGTDTQYF; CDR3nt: TGTGCCAGCAGTGGTAGCGGGAGTGGCACAGATACGCAGTATTTT
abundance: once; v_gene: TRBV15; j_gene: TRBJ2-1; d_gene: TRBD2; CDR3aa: CATSSGTSGSSNEQFF; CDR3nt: TGTGCCACCAGCAGCGGGACTAGCGGGAGTTCCAATGAGCAGTTCTTC
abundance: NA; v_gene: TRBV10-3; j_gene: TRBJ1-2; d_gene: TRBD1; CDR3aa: CAIWVGTGSYGYTF; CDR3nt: TGTGCCATCTGGGTCGGGACAGGGTCCTATGGCTACACCTTC
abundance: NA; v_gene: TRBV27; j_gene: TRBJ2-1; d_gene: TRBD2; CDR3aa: CASNPGLAGGGNEQFF; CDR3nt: TGTGCCAGCAATCCGGGACTAGCGGGAGGTGGCAATGAGCAGTTCTTC
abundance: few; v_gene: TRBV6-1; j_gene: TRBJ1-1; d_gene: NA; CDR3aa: CASRTTGNTEAFF; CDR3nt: TGTGCCAGCAGAACCACAGGGAACACTGAAGCTTTCTTT
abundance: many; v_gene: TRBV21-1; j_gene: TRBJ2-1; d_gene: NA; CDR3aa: CASRVRQGLYNEQFF; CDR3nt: TGTGCCAGCAGGGTAAGACAGGGGTTATACAATGAGCAGTTCTTC
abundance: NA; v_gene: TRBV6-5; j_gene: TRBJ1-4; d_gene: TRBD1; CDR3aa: CASRTTGEREKLFF; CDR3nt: TGTGCCAGCAGAACGACAGGGGAGCGTGAAAAACTGTTTTTT
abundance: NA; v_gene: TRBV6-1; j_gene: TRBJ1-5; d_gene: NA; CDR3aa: CASSRAGDQPQHF; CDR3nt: TGTGCCAGCAGTAGGGCAGGGGATCAGCCCCAGCATTTT
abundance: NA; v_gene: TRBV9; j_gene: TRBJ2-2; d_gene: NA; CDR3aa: CASSWRMNTGELFF; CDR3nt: TGTGCCAGCTCTTGGCGAATGAACACCGGGGAGCTGTTTTTT
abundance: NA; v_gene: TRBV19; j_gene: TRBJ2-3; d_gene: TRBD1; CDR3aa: CASSIAQTGASTDTQYF; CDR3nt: TGTGCCAGTAGTATAGCCCAGACAGGGGCTAGCACAGATACGCAGTATTTT
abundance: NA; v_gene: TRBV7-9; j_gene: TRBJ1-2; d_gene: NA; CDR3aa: CASSIQGNSYGYTF; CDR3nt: TGTGCCAGCAGCATACAGGGTAATAGCTATGGCTACACCTTC
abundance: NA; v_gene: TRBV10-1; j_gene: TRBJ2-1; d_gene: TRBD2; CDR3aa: CASSESVSGSLNEQFF; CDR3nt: TGCGCCAGCAGTGAGTCCGTCAGCGGGAGTCTCAATGAGCAGTTCTTC
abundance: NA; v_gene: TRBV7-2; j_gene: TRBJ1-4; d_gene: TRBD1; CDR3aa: CASSPWTGGLAEKLFF; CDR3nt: TGTGCCAGCAGCCCATGGACAGGGGGGTTAGCAGAAAAACTGTTTTTT
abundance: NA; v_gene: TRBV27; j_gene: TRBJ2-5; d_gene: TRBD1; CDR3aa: CASSLIQTGRGETQYF; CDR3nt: TGTGCCAGCAGTTTAATTCAGACAGGGAGAGGGGAGACCCAGTACTTC
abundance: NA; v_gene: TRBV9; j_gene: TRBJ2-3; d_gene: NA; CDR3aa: CASSVVGDRTDTQYF; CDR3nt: TGTGCCAGCAGCGTAGTTGGGGATCGCACAGATACGCAGTATTTT
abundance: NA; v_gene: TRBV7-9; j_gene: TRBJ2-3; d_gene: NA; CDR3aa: CASSLGRGFTDTQYF; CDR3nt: TGTGCCAGCAGCTTAGGGCGGGGCTTCACAGATACGCAGTATTTT
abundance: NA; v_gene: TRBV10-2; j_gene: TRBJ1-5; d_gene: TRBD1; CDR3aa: CASSETGQGVTNQPQHF; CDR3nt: TGCGCCAGCAGTGAGACTGGACAGGGGGTAACGAATCAGCCCCAGCATTTT
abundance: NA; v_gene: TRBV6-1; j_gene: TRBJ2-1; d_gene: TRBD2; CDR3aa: CASSVLDGTSGGEQFF; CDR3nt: TGTGCCAGCAGTGTCCTGGATGGGACTAGCGGAGGTGAGCAGTTCTTC
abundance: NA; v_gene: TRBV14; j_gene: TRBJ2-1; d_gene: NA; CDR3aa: CASSQAIWGLNYNEQFF; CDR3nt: TGTGCCAGCAGCCAGGCTATTTGGGGGTTGAACTACAATGAGCAGTTCTTC
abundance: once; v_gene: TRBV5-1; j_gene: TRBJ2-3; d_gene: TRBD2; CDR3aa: CASSSRTSGRGLGDTQYF; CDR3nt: TGCGCCAGCAGCTCTCGGACTAGCGGGAGGGGTTTAGGAGATACGCAGTATTTT
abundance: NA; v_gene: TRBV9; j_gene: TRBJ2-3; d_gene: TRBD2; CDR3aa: CASSVETSGTGTDTQYF; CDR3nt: TGTGCCAGCAGCGTAGAGACTAGCGGGACTGGCACAGATACGCAGTATTTT
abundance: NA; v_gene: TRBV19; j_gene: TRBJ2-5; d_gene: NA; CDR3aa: CASSIVTGHGWGETQYF; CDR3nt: TGTGCCAGTAGTATAGTAACGGGGCATGGCTGGGGGGAGACCCAGTACTTC
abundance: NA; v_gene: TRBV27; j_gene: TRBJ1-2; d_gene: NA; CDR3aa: CASSPAGYGYTF; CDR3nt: TGTGCCAGCAGTCCAGCGGGCTATGGCTACACCTTC
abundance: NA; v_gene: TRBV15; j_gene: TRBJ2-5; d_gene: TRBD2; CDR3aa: CATSRGASGTFSQYF; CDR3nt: TGTGCCACCAGCAGAGGGGCTAGCGGGACGTTTAGCCAGTACTTC
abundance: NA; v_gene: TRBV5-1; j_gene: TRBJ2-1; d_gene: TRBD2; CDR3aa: CASSLTAGGNEQFF; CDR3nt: TGCGCCAGCAGCTTGACAGCGGGGGGCAATGAGCAGTTCTTC
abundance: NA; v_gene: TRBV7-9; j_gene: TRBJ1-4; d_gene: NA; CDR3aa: CASTKGWDNEKLFF; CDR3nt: TGTGCCAGCACAAAGGGTTGGGATAATGAAAAACTGTTTTTT
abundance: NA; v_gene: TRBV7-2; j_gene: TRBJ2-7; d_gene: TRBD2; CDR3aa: CASSFTSGSYEQYF; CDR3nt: TGTGCCAGCAGCTTTACTAGCGGTTCCTACGAGCAGTACTTC
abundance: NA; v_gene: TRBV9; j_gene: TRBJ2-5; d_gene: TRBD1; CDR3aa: CASSAPGTGKETQYF; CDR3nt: TGTGCCAGCAGCGCCCCCGGGACAGGGAAAGAGACCCAGTACTTC
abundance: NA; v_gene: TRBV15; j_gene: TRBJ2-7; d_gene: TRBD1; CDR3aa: CATSRPDPRQGREQYF; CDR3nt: TGTGCCACCAGCAGACCCGACCCCCGACAGGGTAGGGAGCAGTACTTC
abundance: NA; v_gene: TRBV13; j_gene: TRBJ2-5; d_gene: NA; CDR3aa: CASSFGGGETQYF; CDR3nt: TGTGCCAGCAGCTTTGGCGGAGGGGAGACCCAGTACTTC
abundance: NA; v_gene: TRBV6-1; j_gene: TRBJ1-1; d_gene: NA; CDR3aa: CASSTDLTEAFF; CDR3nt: TGTGCCAGCAGTACAGATCTCACTGAAGCTTTCTTT
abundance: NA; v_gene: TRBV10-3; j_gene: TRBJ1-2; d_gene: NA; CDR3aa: CAISERETGLYGYTF; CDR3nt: TGTGCCATCAGTGAAAGGGAGACAGGCCTATATGGCTACACCTTC
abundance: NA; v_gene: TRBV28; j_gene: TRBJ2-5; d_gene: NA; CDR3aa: CASSLWGRAGTQYF; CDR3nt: TGTGCCAGCAGTTTATGGGGCAGGGCGGGGACCCAGTACTTC
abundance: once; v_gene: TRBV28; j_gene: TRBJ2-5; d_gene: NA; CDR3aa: CASSSTWGERAGQETQYF; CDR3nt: TGTGCCAGCAGTTCCACATGGGGGGAAAGGGCAGGGCAAGAGACCCAGTACTTC
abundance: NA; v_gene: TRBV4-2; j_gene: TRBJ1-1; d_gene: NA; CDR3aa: CASSQEPGGTEAFF; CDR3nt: TGTGCCAGCAGCCAAGAACCGGGAGGTACTGAAGCTTTCTTT
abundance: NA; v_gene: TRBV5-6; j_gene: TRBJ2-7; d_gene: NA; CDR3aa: CASSYALYEQYF; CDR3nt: TGTGCCAGCAGCTACGCTCTCTACGAGCAGTACTTC
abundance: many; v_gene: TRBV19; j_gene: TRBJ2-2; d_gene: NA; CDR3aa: CASSLTVTGELFF; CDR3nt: TGTGCCAGTAGCTTGACAGTCACCGGGGAGCTGTTTTTT
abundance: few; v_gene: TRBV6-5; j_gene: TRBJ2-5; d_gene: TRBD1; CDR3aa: CASSLSTGVVETQYF; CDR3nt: TGTGCCAGCTCACTATCCACAGGGGTGGTGGAGACCCAGTACTTC
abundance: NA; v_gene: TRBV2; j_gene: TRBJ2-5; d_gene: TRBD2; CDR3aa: CASSLGLAEETQYF; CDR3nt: TGTGCCAGCAGCCTGGGACTAGCGGAAGAGACCCAGTACTTC
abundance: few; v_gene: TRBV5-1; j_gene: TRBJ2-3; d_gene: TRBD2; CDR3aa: CASSSSGGGTDTQYF; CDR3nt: TGCGCCAGCAGCTCTAGCGGGGGCGGCACAGATACGCAGTATTTT
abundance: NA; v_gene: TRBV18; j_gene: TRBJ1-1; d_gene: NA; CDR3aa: CASSLGNPGNTEAFF; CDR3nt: TGTGCCAGCTCCCTCGGCAACCCGGGCAACACTGAAGCTTTCTTT
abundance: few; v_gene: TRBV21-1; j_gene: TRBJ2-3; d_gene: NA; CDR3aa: CASSKEGAGDTQYF; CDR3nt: TGTGCCAGCAGCAAAGAAGGAGCGGGAGATACGCAGTATTTT
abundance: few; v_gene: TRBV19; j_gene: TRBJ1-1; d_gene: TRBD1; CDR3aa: CASRLQGADEAFF; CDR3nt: TGTGCCAGTAGGCTACAGGGGGCGGATGAAGCTTTCTTT
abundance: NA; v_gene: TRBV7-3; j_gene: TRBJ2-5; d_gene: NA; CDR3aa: CASSLSPAGSQETQYF; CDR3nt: TGTGCCAGCAGCTTATCCCCGGCAGGATCACAAGAGACCCAGTACTTC
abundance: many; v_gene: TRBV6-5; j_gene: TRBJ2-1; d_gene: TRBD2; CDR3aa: CASSAGTSPSEQFF; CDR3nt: TGTGCCAGCAGTGCCGGGACTAGCCCGTCTGAGCAGTTCTTC
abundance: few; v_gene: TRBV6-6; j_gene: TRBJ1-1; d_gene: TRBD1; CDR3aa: CASSGTGGEAFF; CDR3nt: TGTGCCAGCAGCGGGACAGGGGGAGAAGCTTTCTTT
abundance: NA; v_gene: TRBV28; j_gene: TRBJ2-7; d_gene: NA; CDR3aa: CASTSGFEQYF; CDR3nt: TGTGCCAGCACCAGCGGGTTCGAGCAGTACTTC
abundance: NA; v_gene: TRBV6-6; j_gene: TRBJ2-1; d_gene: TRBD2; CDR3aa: CASLAGGGGSYNEQFF; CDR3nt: TGTGCCAGCCTAGCGGGAGGGGGGGGATCCTACAATGAGCAGTTCTTC